This T cell receptor (beta chain) is drawn from a study of human T cells and chemical hapten exposure (dated by TCRdb to about 2021). Describing the broader study: For sensitization, 2% DPC in acetone was applied to a roughly 2 cm by roughly 2 cm area of upper inner arm skin. Blood samples were taken from patients before sensitization (week 0) and then at 2, 6 and about 24 weeks after DPC sensitization. Patch testing was done on the upper back using Finn chambers containing 0.01% DPC, and results were scored after 6 days according to International Contact Dermatitis Research Group standards. Alopecia areata with under or over 50% scalp involvement, alopecia totalis and alopecia universalis were represented in the patient cohort, which was mostly female. The libraries were sequenced as a pool, and the TCR yield per sample differed mostly because of small variations in library volumes within the pool. Throughout the study period of 20 to 25 weeks, patients also received therapeutic DPC doses to the scalp every week. For TCR sequencing, blood came from about 29 alopecia patients at anywhere from one to four time points (pre-sensitization, 2, 6 and 24 weeks). In alopecia patients, the study followed how the peripheral blood TCR repertoire changed in vivo over primary and secondary sensitization to diphenylcyclopropenone (DPC), a hapten. What the authors observed across the whole study: After repeated subsampling, changes were observed in the strength of the expansion versus patch-test correlation and in the threshold at which the correlation became significant. Alopecia, a presumed autoimmune disease, was present in all patients, so the immune response of the patients might differ from that of healthy individuals. Expanded TCRs formed significantly more large CDR3 similarity clusters than pre-sensitization or healthy control sets, consistent with antigen-driven responses. DPC sensitization did not change the number of TCRs with a frequency above 1 in 1000, and there was no evidence of changes in global repertoire structure. Patch test score correlated positively with the number of PT1 expanded TCRs, reaching significance at thresholds 8, 16 and 32 but not at 4.

Preparation of the library involved RACE. The reads were generated on a NextSeq 500. During library preparation, unique molecular identifiers were attached to individual cDNA molecules so that TCRs could be counted quantitatively and reproducibly. Both TCR alpha and TCR beta chains were sequenced from each blood RNA sample. In the paper's pipeline: The median number of TCRs per sample was 90,000 to 100,000, ranging from about 20,000 to 750,000. The Decombinator software suite was used to annotate the V, J and CDR3 of the TCR reads. For PS versus PT1 abundance plots, all samples were subsampled to the same number of TCRs (28,000). TCRs were defined as expanded if absent before sensitization and observed at least eight times at the 2-week time point. TCRdb reanalyzed the raw reads on its own, using fastp at Q25 for trimming and MiXCR for clone calling, and kept in-frame beta chains. For every CDR3 protein sequence, its rows merge into one entry that carries the most common genes and DNA. These V and J calls rely on TCRdb rather than the paper's analysis. The sample has more than 150,000 distinct CDR3 sequences on record, about 25% of them singletons. The ten largest clones add up to approximately 2.5% of the sample.

V and J are trimmed by 1 base and 2 bases, and the gene matches miss 3 bases of the junction. Reading the germline V gene gives CDR1 MNHNS and CDR2 SASEGT. The CDR3 goes from the cysteine to the phenylalanine over 15 residues. The only DNA kept is the CDR3, 45 bases in frame from the first base. The time point label, read with the paper, signifies: patch test 3, about 24 weeks after DPC sensitization. This specimen's treatment or condition label, per the study, means: therapeutic diphenylcyclopropenone sensitization with weekly scalp DPC. Blood at each patch-test visit was drawn before the patch test was applied. Patients were eligible if aged 18 to 70, diagnosed with alopecia and judged suitable for DPC therapy, and pregnant patients were excluded. Total RNA was isolated from unfractionated whole blood collected in Tempus Blood RNA tubes. To note about this clonotype: Its antigen has not been determined. One base away there is no much larger clone; base qualities are not given.

Sequencing used whole blood, obtained in connection with sensitization to the hapten diphenylcyclopropenone (DPC). The receptor chain draws on TRBV6-1 and TRBJ2-5; 8 bases in the junction line up with TRBD1. The sequence derives from a woman between 40 and 55 years old with alopecia areata. Some clones in this sample may be carry-over from other donors' samples. Read as DNA, the sequence is TGTGCCAGCAGTGAAGGACAGGGGACTCAAGAGACCCAGTACTTC. This sequence encodes CASSEGQGTQETQYF.